The 10 T cell receptor beta chains presented below share a single source sample, sequenced in a study of T cell responses to AZD1222 COVID-19 vaccine. The repertoire was sequenced with immunoSEQ multiplex PCR; TCRdb's copy has only in-frame clones and lacks some. The sample consists of roughly 180,000 clones, approximately 87% of them appearing once. Specimen: peripheral blood, collected on day 0 of MenACWY control vaccination. Receptors were obtained from an adult in good health.

The chain has TRBV19 and TRBJ1-2; 12 nucleotides agree with TRBD1. In germline, CDR1 is LNHDA, CDR2 SQIVND (reference sequence). The CDR3 has 16 amino acids. The V and J ends lost 6 bases and 4 bases, in that order; junction bases with no gene match: 9. For the CDR3, the DNA is TGTGCCAGTAGGAACCGGGACAGGGGGCCTGGCTATGGCTACACCTTC. The encoded protein is CASRNRDRGPGYGYTF.

This chain joins TRBV7-2 and TRBJ1-5; the D gene is possibly TRBD1 (6 bases). Germline-derived CDR1 and CDR2 are SGHTA and FQGNSA. The CDR3 sequence is 13 residues long. V dropped 5 bases and J dropped 4 bases, with 9 bases sitting between them. The CDR3 is CASSTDRNQPQHF. CDR3 DNA: TGTGCCAGCAGCACTGACAGGAATCAGCCCCAGCATTTT.

The chain is built from TRBV6-4 and TRBJ2-2, with 8 positions matching TRBD2. The CDR3 totals 13 residues. Trimming took 5 bases from V and 4 from J; bases not matched to a gene: 0. The germline V gene encodes CDR1 MRHNA and CDR2 SNTAGT. CDR3 sequence: CASSSGSTGELFF. The CDR3 nucleotides are TGTGCCAGCAGTAGCGGGAGCACCGGGGAGCTGTTTTTT.

The V and J genes are TRBV9 and TRBJ2-7; D uncertain. Trimming removed 1 base from V and 1 base from J, with 6 bases in between. CDR3 length equals 13 residues. Germline-derived CDR1 and CDR2 are SGDLS and YYNGEE. CDR3 sequence reads: CASSVTDSYEQYF. Here the CDR3 DNA reads TGTGCCAGCAGCGTAACGGATTCCTACGAGCAGTACTTC.

The chain uses TRBV7-9 and TRBJ2-7; D is undetermined. V lost 5 bases, J lost 2 bases, and 4 bases lay in between. This CDR3 is 11 amino acids long. Germline lookup yields CDR1 SEHNR and CDR2 FQNEAQ (reference sequence). In nucleotides, the CDR3 is TGTGCCAGCAGCACCACCTACGAGCAGTACTTC. Its translation is CASSTTYEQYF.

V usage is TRBV7-2 and J usage is TRBJ2-7, with TRBD2 matching over 7 bases. V lost 2 bases, J lost 2 bases, and 9 bases stayed unmatched. The length of the CDR3 is 16 residues. Germline-derived CDR1 and CDR2 are SGHTA and FQGNSA. The CDR3 here is CASSLMWREKTYEQYF. Written as DNA, the CDR3 is TGTGCCAGCAGCTTAATGTGGCGGGAGAAGACCTACGAGCAGTACTTC.

This clone was detected once. The chain combines TRBV7-9 with TRBJ2-5, with D possibly matching TRBD2 (6 bases). The CDR3 totals 14 residues. V was clipped by 4 bases and J by 4 bases, with 13 bases between them. The germline gives CDR1 SEHNR, CDR2 FQNEAQ (reference sequence). The CDR3 region is CASSSGLAGETQYF. The CDR3 DNA reads TGTGCCAGCAGCTCGGGACTGGCAGGAGAGACCCAGTACTTC.

The chain employs TRBV9 and TRBJ2-3; tentatively, D is TRBD2 (6 bases). The germline V gene has CDR1 SGDLS and CDR2 YYNGEE. The CDR3 length is 16 residues. V lost 3 bases to trimming and J lost 5 bases, with 19 bases between them. CDR3 nucleotide sequence: TGTGCCAGCAGCGGCGGGGACTCGCCTACCTTAGATACGCAGTATTTT. Translating gives CASSGGDSPTLDTQYF.

The rearrangement links TRBV29-1 to TRBJ2-1; D gene ambiguous. This CDR3 has 12 residues. Trimming left V 3 bases short and J 3 bases short, with 6 bases between. Per germline, CDR1 SQVTM and CDR2 ANQGSEA. The DNA for the CDR3 is TGCAGCGTTGACGGATACTACAATGAGCAGTTCTTC. Translation gives CSVDGYYNEQFF.

The rearrangement links TRBV5-1 to TRBJ1-1, with a weak D call TRBD1 (6 bases). The CDR3 has 14 amino acids. Looked up from germline, CDR1 is SGHRS and CDR2 is YFSETQ. Trimming stripped 3 bases from V and 7 bases from J, with 16 bases between. The CDR3 DNA is TGCGCCAGCAGCTCGCTTGGGGGCCGAAATGAAGCTTTCTTT. Residues: CASSSLGGRNEAFF.